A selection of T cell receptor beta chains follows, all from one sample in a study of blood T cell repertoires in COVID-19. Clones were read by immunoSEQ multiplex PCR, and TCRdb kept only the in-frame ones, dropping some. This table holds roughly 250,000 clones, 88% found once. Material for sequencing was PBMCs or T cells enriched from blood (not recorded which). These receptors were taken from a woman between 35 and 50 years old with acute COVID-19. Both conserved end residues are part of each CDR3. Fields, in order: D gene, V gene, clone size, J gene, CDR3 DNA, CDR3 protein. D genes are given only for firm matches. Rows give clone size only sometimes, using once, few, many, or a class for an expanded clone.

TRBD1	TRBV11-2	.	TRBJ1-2	TGTGCCAGCAGCTTAGACCGACAGGGATCTAACTATGGCTACACCTTC	CASSLDRQGSNYGYTF
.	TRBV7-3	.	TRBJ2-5	TGTGCCAGCAGCCCTCCAGATCGGAGGACCCAGTACTTC	CASSPPDRRTQYF
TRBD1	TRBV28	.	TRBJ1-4	TGTGCCAGCAGGTCCCCCCAGGGGGCGACTAATGAAAAACTGTTTTTT	CASRSPQGATNEKLFF
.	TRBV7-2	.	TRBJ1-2	TGTGCCAGCAGCTTAGGGGCCAACTGGGGCTACACCTTC	CASSLGANWGYTF
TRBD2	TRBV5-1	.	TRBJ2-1	TGCGCCAGCAGCTTGCGACTAGCGGGAGGGCCTGTCGACAATGAGCAGTTCTTC	CASSLRLAGGPVDNEQFF
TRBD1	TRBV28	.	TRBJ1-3	TGTGCCAGCAGTTTAACAGGGGGCTCTGGAAACACCATATATTTT	CASSLTGGSGNTIYF
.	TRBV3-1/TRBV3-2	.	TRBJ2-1	TGTGCCAGCAGCCTCCTCCACAATGAGCAGTTCTTC	CASSLLHNEQFF
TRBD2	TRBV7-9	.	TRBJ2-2	TGTGCCAGCGCGGGCGGGAGCCTTAACACCGGGGAGCTGTTTTTT	CASAGGSLNTGELFF
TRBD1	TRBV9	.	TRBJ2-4	TGTGCCAGCAGCGTAGGAACAGGGGGAACAGCCAAAAACATTCAGTACTTC	CASSVGTGGTAKNIQYF
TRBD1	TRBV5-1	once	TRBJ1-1	TGCGCCAGCAGCGAACTTCCGACAGGGCGGGGGGCCTACACTGAAGCTTTCTTT	CASSELPTGRGAYTEAFF
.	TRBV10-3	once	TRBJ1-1	TGTGCCATCAGTGAGTCTTCGACAGGAGTTGAAGCTTTCTTT	CAISESSTGVEAFF
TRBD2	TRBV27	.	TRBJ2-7	TGTGCCAGCAGTTTTTTTCCGGGAGGGAGCTCCTACGAGCAGTACTTC	CASSFFPGGSSYEQYF
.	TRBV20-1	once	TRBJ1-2	TGCAGTGCTAGTCAACTTTATGGCTACACCTTC	CSASQLYGYTF
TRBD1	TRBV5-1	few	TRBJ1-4	TGCGCCAGCAGCGGTACAGGGGGCGAAGATGAAAAACTGTTTTTT	CASSGTGGEDEKLFF
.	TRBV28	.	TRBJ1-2	TGTGCCAGCAGTTCGGAGAGCCGACTCTATGGCTACACCTTC	CASSSESRLYGYTF
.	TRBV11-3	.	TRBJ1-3	TGTGCCAGCAGCTTTAGGTCAACAGCAGGAAACACCATATATTTT	CASSFRSTAGNTIYF
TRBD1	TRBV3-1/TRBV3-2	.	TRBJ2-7	TGTGCCAGCAGCCAGGGGGACAGGCATAAGTACTTC	CASSQGDRHKYF
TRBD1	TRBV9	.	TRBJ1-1	TGTGCCAGCAGCGCCGGGACAGTGAACACTGAAGCTTTCTTT	CASSAGTVNTEAFF
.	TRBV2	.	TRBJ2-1	TGTGCCAGCAGTGAATACAGAACCTATGAGCAGTTCTTC	CASSEYRTYEQFF
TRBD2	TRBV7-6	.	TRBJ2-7	TGTGCCAGCAGCTTAGGGACTGGGGGGGTCCAGAGCTCCTACGAGCAGTACTTC	CASSLGTGGVQSSYEQYF
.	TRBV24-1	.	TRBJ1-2	TGTGCCACCAGTGATGTCAGTAACTATGGCTACACCTTC	CATSDVSNYGYTF
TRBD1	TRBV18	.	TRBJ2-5	TGTGCCAGCTCACCAGGGACAGAAGAGACCCAGTACTTC	CASSPGTEETQYF
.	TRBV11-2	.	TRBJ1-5	TGTGCCAGCAGCTTGGGGGCGGCCCAGCCCCAGCATTTT	CASSLGAAQPQHF
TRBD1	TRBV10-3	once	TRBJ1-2	TGTGCCATCAGTGCCTCTCGGGACAGCTATGGCTACACCTTC	CAISASRDSYGYTF
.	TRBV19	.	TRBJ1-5	TGTGCCAGTAGTATAATGGCTAGCTCATATCAGCCCCAGCATTTT	CASSIMASSYQPQHF
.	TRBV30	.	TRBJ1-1	TGTGCCTGGATGGGGCGTCCTATGAACACTGAAGCTTTCTTT	CAWMGRPMNTEAFF
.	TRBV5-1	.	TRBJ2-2	TGCGCCAGCAGCTCGGACTTGGTCACCGGGGAGCTGTTTTTT	CASSSDLVTGELFF
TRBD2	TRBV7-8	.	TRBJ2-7	TGTGCCAGCAGCCCCGGGGCGGGAGTCTACGAGCAGTACTTC	CASSPGAGVYEQYF
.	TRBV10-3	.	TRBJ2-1	TGTGCCATCAGAACGATAACAGGGAGCAATGGGAATGAGCAGTTCTTC	CAIRTITGSNGNEQFF
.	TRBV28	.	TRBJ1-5	TGTGCCAGCAGTATTTCAGGGAATCAGCCCCAGCATTTT	CASSISGNQPQHF
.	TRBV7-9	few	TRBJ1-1	TGTGCCAGCAGCTTACAGGGAGGGAACACTGAAGCTTTCTTT	CASSLQGGNTEAFF
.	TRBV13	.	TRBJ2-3	TGTGCCAGCAGCTTGAGGGAGTTAACAGATACGCAGTATTTT	CASSLRELTDTQYF
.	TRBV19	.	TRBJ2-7	TGTGCCAGTAGTTCCCCCGGGACAATTATCTACGAGCAGTACTTC	CASSSPGTIIYEQYF
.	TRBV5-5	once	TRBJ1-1	TGTGCCAGCAGCTTGGTTCCAGGGGCGAATACTGAAGCTTTCTTT	CASSLVPGANTEAFF
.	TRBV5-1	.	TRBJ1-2	TGCGCCAGCAACTTAGACAGAGGTGGCTACACCTTC	CASNLDRGGYTF
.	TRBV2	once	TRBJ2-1	TGTGCCAGCACCATAAGGTTCGGGGGTTACAATGAGCAGTTCTTC	CASTIRFGGYNEQFF
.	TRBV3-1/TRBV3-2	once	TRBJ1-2	TGTGCCAGCAGCCAAGAACTGGGAGACTATGGCTACACCTTC	CASSQELGDYGYTF
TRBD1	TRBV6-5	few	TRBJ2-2	TGTGCCAGCAGTCCACTACAGGGGGCGTCCGGGGAGCTGTTTTTT	CASSPLQGASGELFF
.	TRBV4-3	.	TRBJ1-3	TGCGCCAGCAGCCAAGGGGCCACTGGAAACACCATATATTTT	CASSQGATGNTIYF
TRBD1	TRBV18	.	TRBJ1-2	TGTGCCAGCTCCGGATCACAGGGGGCGCCCGACTATGGCTACACCTTC	CASSGSQGAPDYGYTF
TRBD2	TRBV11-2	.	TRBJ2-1	TGTGCCAGCAGCTTAATCGCTAGCGGGAGTTGGGGTAACAATGAGCAGTTCTTC	CASSLIASGSWGNNEQFF
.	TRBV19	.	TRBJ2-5	TGTGCCGCCGGGGGAGCGGGAGAGACCCAGTACTTC	CAAGGAGETQYF
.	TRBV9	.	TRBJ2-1	TGTGCCAGCAGCGGCCCACTAGTTTCCAATGAGCAGTTCTTC	CASSGPLVSNEQFF
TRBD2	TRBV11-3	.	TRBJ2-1	TGTGCCAGCGGGAGCGGGAGGCGGTCCCATTACAATGAGCAGTTCTTC	CASGSGRRSHYNEQFF
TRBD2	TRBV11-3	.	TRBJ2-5	TGTGCCAGCAGCTTAATGGGACTAGCGGGAGCATCCGAGACCCAGTACTTC	CASSLMGLAGASETQYF
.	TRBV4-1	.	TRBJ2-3	TGCGCCAGCAGCCTCGGGTATGCGGACACAGATACGCAGTATTTT	CASSLGYADTDTQYF
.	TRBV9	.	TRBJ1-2	TGTGCCAGCAGCGCCCCCGCTAACTATGGCTACACCTTC	CASSAPANYGYTF
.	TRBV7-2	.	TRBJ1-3	TGTGCCAGCAGCTTAGAACGTCCGACACCTTTTGGAAACACCATATATTTT	CASSLERPTPFGNTIYF
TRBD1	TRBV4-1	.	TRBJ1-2	TGCGCCAGCAGCCACGTAGGACAGGGAGACTATGGCTACACCTTC	CASSHVGQGDYGYTF
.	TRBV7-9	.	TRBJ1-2	TGTGCCAGCAGCTTAGTGGTTGCGGGGTATGGCTACACCTTC	CASSLVVAGYGYTF
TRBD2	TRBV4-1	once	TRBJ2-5	TGCGCCAGCAGCCACACTGGACTAGCGGGGATCCAAGAGACCCAGTACTTC	CASSHTGLAGIQETQYF
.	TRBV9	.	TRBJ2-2	TGTGCCAGCAGCCCTAGCGAGATTTCGAACACCGGGGAGCTGTTTTTT	CASSPSEISNTGELFF
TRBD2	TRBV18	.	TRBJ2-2	TGTGCCAGCTCACCACCGGGCCTAGCGGGCACCGGGGAGCTGTTTTTT	CASSPPGLAGTGELFF
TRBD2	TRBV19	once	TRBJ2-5	TGTGCCAGTGGCGGGAGGGGCGAGACCCAGTACTTC	CASGGRGETQYF
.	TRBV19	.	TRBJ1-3	TGTGCCAGTAGTGACCAGGGAGGCTCTGGAAACACCATATATTTT	CASSDQGGSGNTIYF
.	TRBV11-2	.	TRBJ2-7	TGTGCCAGCAGCTTGGGGCTCTACGAGCAGTACTTC	CASSLGLYEQYF